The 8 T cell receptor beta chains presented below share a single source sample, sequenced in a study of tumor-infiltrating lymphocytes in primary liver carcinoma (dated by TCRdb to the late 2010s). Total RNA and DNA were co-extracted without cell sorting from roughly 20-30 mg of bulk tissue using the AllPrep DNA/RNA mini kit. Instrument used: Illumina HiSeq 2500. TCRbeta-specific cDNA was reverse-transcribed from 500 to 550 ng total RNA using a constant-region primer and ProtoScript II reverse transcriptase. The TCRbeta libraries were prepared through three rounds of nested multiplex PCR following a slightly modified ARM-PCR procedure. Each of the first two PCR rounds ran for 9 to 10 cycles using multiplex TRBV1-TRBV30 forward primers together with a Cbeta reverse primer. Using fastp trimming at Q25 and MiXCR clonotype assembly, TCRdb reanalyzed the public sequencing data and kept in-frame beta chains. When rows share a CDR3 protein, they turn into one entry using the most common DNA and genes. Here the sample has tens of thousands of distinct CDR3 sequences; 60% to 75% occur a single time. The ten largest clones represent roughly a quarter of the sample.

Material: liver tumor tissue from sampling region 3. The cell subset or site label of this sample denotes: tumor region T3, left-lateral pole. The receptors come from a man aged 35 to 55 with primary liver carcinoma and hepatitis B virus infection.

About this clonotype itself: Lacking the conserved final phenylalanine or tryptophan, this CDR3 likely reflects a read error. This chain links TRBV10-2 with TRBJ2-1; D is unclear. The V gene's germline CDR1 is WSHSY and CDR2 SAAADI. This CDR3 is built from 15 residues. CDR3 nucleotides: TGCGCCAGTAGTGAGTCCGCTGTCGGGCACGGTGAGCAGTTCTTG. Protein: CASSESAVGHGEQFL.

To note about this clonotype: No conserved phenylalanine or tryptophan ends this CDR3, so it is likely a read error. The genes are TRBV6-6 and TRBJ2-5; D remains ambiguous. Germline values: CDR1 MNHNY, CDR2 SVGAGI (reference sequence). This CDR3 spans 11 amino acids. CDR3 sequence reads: CASSTEETQYL. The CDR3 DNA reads TGCGCCAGCAGTACCGAAGAGACCCAGTACTTA.

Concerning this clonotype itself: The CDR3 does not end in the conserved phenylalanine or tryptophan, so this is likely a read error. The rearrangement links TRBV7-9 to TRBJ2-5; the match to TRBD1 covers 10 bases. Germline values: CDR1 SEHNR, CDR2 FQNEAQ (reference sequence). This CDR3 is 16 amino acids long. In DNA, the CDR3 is TGTGCGAGCAGCTCACGGGACAGGGGAACGCAAGAGACCCAGTACATC. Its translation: CASSSRDRGTQETQYI.

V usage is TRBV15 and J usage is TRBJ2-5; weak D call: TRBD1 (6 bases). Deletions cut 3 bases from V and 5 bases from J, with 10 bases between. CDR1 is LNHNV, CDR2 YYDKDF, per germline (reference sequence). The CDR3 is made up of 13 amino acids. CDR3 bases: TGTGCCACCAGCAGCACAGGGCGGGAGACCCAGTACTTC. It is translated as CATSSTGRETQYF.

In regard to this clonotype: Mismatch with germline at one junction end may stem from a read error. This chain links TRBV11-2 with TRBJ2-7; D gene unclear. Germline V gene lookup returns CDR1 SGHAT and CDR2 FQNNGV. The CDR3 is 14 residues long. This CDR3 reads CASSLTDGAYDLYF. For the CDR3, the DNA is TGTGCCAGCAGCTTAACCGACGGAGCCTACGACCTGTACTTT.

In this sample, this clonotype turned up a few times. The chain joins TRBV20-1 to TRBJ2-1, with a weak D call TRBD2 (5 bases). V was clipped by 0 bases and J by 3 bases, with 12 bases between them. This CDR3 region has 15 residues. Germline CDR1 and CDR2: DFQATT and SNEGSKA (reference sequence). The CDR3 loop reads CSARDGENDYNEQFF. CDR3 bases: TGCAGTGCTAGAGATGGGGAGAACGACTACAATGAGCAGTTCTTC.

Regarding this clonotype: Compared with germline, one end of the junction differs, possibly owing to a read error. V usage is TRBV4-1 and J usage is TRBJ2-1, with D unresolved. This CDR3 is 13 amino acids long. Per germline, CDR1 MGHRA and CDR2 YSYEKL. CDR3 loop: CASSLNRRNDQFF. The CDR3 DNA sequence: TGCGCCAGCAGCCTGAACCGGCGCAATGATCAGTTCTTC.

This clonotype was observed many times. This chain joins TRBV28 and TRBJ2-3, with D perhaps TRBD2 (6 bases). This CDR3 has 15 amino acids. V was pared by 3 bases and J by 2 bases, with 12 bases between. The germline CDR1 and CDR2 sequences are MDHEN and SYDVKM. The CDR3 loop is CASSFPGDPTDTQYF. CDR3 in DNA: TGTGCCAGCAGTTTTCCGGGGGACCCCACAGATACGCAGTATTTT.